This T cell receptor (beta chain) was sequenced during a study of Graves' ophthalmopathy and Graves' hyperthyroidism. Study summary: Peripheral blood sampling preceded any treatment and occurred at initial diagnosis.

Orbital computed tomography and thyroid ultrasound, along with TRAb, serum thyroxine and clinical symptoms, underpinned diagnosis. Beta-chain TCR CDR3 regions were amplified from RNA transcripts. In the first round, RT-PCR was carried out with HTBI primers, and a multiplex PCR formed the second round. TCRdb processed the multiplex PCR reads anew with MiXCR; each CDR3 protein has one entry. The profile covers some 160,000 distinct CDR3 sequences, with about two fifths appearing a single time and less than 9.5% taken by the ten largest. V was cut by 1 base and J by 6 bases, with 4 bases left in between. The CDR3 sequence is 11 residues long. The table lists this clonotype with many counts. Its matching antigen is unknown. Findings of the study overall: Blood repertoires reportedly contained most expanded thyroid clonotypes above 0.001 frequency. In predicting ophthalmopathy progression, the model reached 70% to 71% sensitivity and 72.22% specificity.

The receptor's source is a young man with Graves' ophthalmopathy. Sequenced input: peripheral blood. The genes are TRBV12-3 or TRBV12-4 and TRBJ2-7; D remains ambiguous. The CDR3 DNA is TGTGCCAGCAGTTTAGAATCCGAGCAGTACTTC. Residues: CASSLESEQYF.